The 2 T cell receptor beta chains below were found in one sample sequenced in a study of blood T cell repertoires in COVID-19. Libraries were prepared by immunoSEQ multiplex PCR; TCRdb keeps only in-frame clonotypes and omits some of them. Of about 140,000 clones listed, around 86% are singletons. Sequenced input: peripheral blood. All receptors derive from a human donor in a cohort sampled during active COVID-19.

The CDR3 is CASSVNGEFYEQYF. As DNA, the CDR3 is TGTGCCAGCAGTGTAAACGGGGAGTTTTACGAGCAGTACTTC. The V call is TRBV25-1, the J call TRBJ2-7, with D possibly matching TRBD2 (5 bases). The germline V gene encodes CDR1 MGHDK and CDR2 SYGVNS. Trimming took 4 bases from V and 4 from J, leaving 14 bases between them. This CDR3 region has 14 residues.

CDR3 DNA: TGCGCCAGCAGCCTGACAGGGCAGTACGAGCAGTACTTC. It codes for CASSLTGQYEQYF. The chain uses TRBV5-1 and TRBJ2-7; 7 bases are shared with TRBD1. There are 13 residues in the CDR3. Trimming cost V 4 bases and J 4 bases; bases outside gene matches: 5. CDR1 is SGHRS, CDR2 YFSETQ, per germline.